The rows below give T cell receptor beta chains drawn from one sample of a study of beta chain features in type 1 diabetes. Libraries were prepared by immunoSEQ multiplex PCR; TCRdb keeps only in-frame clonotypes and omits some of them. The sample yields around 500,000 clones, more than 9.5% seen once. The sequenced material came from naive CD4+ T cells from blood. The receptors here all came from a woman under 30 in good health. Both conserved end residues are part of each CDR3. The D gene is left open where the match is weak. Clone size, where shown, is once, few, many, or a class for clones that have expanded.

V gene	J gene	D gene	clone size	CDR3 DNA	CDR3 protein
TRBV6-1	TRBJ2-5	TRBD1	NA	TGTGCCAGCAGTGAAGCGGGGACAGGGTATAGGACCCAGTACTTC	CASSEAGTGYRTQYF
TRBV18	TRBJ1-4	NA	NA	TGTGCCAGCTCACAGGGGGCAACTAATGAAAAACTGTTTTTT	CASSQGATNEKLFF
TRBV5-1	TRBJ2-5	TRBD1	NA	TGCGCCAGCAGCTTGCAGGGGGCAGAGACCCAGTACTTC	CASSLQGAETQYF
TRBV29-1	TRBJ2-6	NA	NA	TGCAGCGTTCCGACAGGCACCCTCTCTGGGGCCAACGTCCTGACTTTC	CSVPTGTLSGANVLTF
TRBV7-2	TRBJ2-4	NA	NA	TGTGCCAGCAGCTACCGACAGATTCAGTACTTC	CASSYRQIQYF
TRBV10-2	TRBJ2-6	NA	NA	TGCGCCAGCAGTGACCCAGGGTCTGGGGCCAACGTCCTGACTTTC	CASSDPGSGANVLTF
TRBV2	TRBJ1-3	NA	few	TGTGCCAGCAGAGATCACTCGCGGGGCTCTGGAAACACCATATATTTT	CASRDHSRGSGNTIYF
TRBV7-2	TRBJ1-2	NA	few	TGTGCCAGCAGCTCGAGAGGGAACTATGGCTACACCTTC	CASSSRGNYGYTF
TRBV29-1	TRBJ1-5	NA	few	TGCAGCGTTGGTAGGGCGCGCGATCAGCCCCAGCATTTT	CSVGRARDQPQHF
TRBV5-4	TRBJ2-1	NA	few	TGTGCCAGCAGCTTGGTACACAATGAGCAGTTCTTC	CASSLVHNEQFF
TRBV13	TRBJ2-7	NA	few	TGTGCCAGCACGGAGAGAGGCTACGAGCAGTACTTC	CASTERGYEQYF
TRBV5-6	TRBJ2-5	TRBD2	few	TGTGCCAGCAGCTGGGGACTAGCGGGAGAGACCCAGTACTTC	CASSWGLAGETQYF
TRBV20-1	TRBJ2-5	NA	few	TGCAGTGCTAAGTCTTTGGAGACCCAGTACTTC	CSAKSLETQYF
TRBV7-2	TRBJ2-3	NA	few	TGTGCCAGCAGCCGCAGGGACACAGATACGCAGTATTTT	CASSRRDTDTQYF
TRBV5-6	TRBJ1-5	NA	NA	TGTGCCAGCAGCTTTTCGTCTTTGGGGGGCGATCAGCCCCAGCATTTT	CASSFSSLGGDQPQHF
TRBV25-1	TRBJ1-4	NA	NA	TGTGCCAGCAGTGAATTCCCGGCAGGGGAAGCAACTAATGAAAAACTGTTTTTT	CASSEFPAGEATNEKLFF
TRBV7-2	TRBJ2-3	NA	NA	TGTGCCAGCAGCCCTGCTCCAGGGGGGGCCCCAGATACGCAGTATTTT	CASSPAPGGAPDTQYF
TRBV5-4	TRBJ2-3	NA	NA	TGTGCCAGCAGCTTGGAAGTGGGTGCAGATACGCAGTATTTT	CASSLEVGADTQYF
TRBV5-4	TRBJ1-2	NA	few	TGTGCCAGCAGCTTGGTCGAGGGTGGCTACACCTTC	CASSLVEGGYTF
TRBV7-2	TRBJ2-7	NA	NA	TGTGCCAGCAGCTTAGGGGGTACATCCTACGAGCAGTACTTC	CASSLGGTSYEQYF
TRBV13	TRBJ2-2	TRBD1	few	TGTGCCAGCAGAAGGACAGGCGTCACCGGGGAGCTGTTTTTT	CASRRTGVTGELFF
TRBV11-3	TRBJ2-1	TRBD2	NA	TGTGCCAGCAGCGCTACTAGCGGGGGCGGAATAAATGAGCAGTTCTTC	CASSATSGGGINEQFF
TRBV30	TRBJ1-5	NA	NA	TGTGCCTGGAGTGGGGGTAACAATCAGCCCCAGCATTTT	CAWSGGNNQPQHF
TRBV5-4	TRBJ1-4	TRBD1	few	TGTGCCAGCAGCTGGGGGACAGAAGGTTATGAAAAACTGTTTTTT	CASSWGTEGYEKLFF
TRBV14	TRBJ2-1	NA	few	TGTGCCAGCAGCCAAGATTCCCTCAATGAGCAGTTCTTC	CASSQDSLNEQFF
TRBV5-4	TRBJ2-7	TRBD1	few	TGTGCCAGCAGCTTGGCGGGGACAGGGGGAGTTTACGAGCAGTACTTC	CASSLAGTGGVYEQYF
TRBV7-9	TRBJ1-6	NA	few	TGTGCCAGCAGCTCAGGGGTGTATAATTCACCCCTCCACTTT	CASSSGVYNSPLHF
TRBV28	TRBJ2-5	NA	NA	TGTGCCAGTACAGTTACGAGGTTTGGGGAGACCCAGTACTTC	CASTVTRFGETQYF
TRBV7-2	TRBJ2-5	NA	few	TGTGCCAGCAGCTCGCCCGGGGGGCGGGAGACCCAGTACTTC	CASSSPGGRETQYF
TRBV20-1	TRBJ1-2	NA	NA	TGCAGTGCCACCCCACACAGAACCCACACCTTC	CSATPHRTHTF
TRBV2	TRBJ2-7	NA	few	TGTGCCAGCAGAGACCGTGGACATGAGCAGTACTTC	CASRDRGHEQYF
TRBV2	TRBJ2-1	TRBD1	few	TGTGCCAGCAGTATAGCCACAGGGGGCTCCTACAATGAGCAGTTCTTC	CASSIATGGSYNEQFF
TRBV13	TRBJ2-6	NA	NA	TGTGCCAGCAGCTTAGGCCGGGGATCTGGGGCCAACGTCCTGACTTTC	CASSLGRGSGANVLTF
TRBV7-8	TRBJ2-3	NA	few	TGTGCCAGCAGCCCCAGAGATACGCAGTATTTT	CASSPRDTQYF
TRBV18	TRBJ2-5	NA	NA	TGTGCCAGCTCACAGGGCAACGGTGAGACCCAGTACTTC	CASSQGNGETQYF
TRBV7-9	TRBJ2-3	TRBD1	few	TGTGCCAGCAGCTGGACGGACAGGGAACAGTATTTT	CASSWTDREQYF
TRBV27	TRBJ2-7	NA	NA	TGTGCCAGCATATCGCGGGGCCGCGAGCAGTACTTC	CASISRGREQYF
TRBV7-9	TRBJ2-1	TRBD1	NA	TGTGCCAGCAGCCCCCGGGACAGCCTAACCAATGAGCAGTTCTTC	CASSPRDSLTNEQFF
TRBV29-1	TRBJ2-5	TRBD2	few	TGCAGCGTGTTAGCGGGGGGGCAGGAGACCCAGTACTTC	CSVLAGGQETQYF
TRBV11-3	TRBJ2-1	NA	NA	TGTGCCAGCAGCCAAGTTGGGACCACAAAATACAATGAGCAGTTCTTC	CASSQVGTTKYNEQFF
TRBV5-1	TRBJ2-1	NA	few	TGCGCCAGCAGCTTAGTCCGGGGCGAGCGACACAATGAGCAGTTCTTC	CASSLVRGERHNEQFF
TRBV29-1	TRBJ2-5	NA	few	TGCAGCGTTGATAGGCAGGGTCTCCAAGAGACCCAGTACTTC	CSVDRQGLQETQYF
TRBV2	TRBJ1-3	NA	NA	TGTGCCAGCAGTGAGACATCCGGAAACACCATATATTTT	CASSETSGNTIYF
TRBV29-1	TRBJ2-1	TRBD2	NA	TGCAGCGTTGAAACGGGACTAGCGAGCTCCTACAATGAGCAGTTCTTC	CSVETGLASSYNEQFF
TRBV15	TRBJ2-1	TRBD2	few	TGTGCCGCCAGGCGGGGGGGGATTCGTGAGCAGTTCTTC	CAARRGGIREQFF
TRBV7-9	TRBJ2-4	NA	NA	TGTGCCAGCAGCTTAGTCGGTGGGGCAAACATTCAGTACTTC	CASSLVGGANIQYF
TRBV7-2	TRBJ2-1	TRBD2	NA	TGTGCCAGCAGCTTAAGAGCGGGGGGCTACAATGAGCAGTTCTTC	CASSLRAGGYNEQFF
TRBV5-4	TRBJ2-3	TRBD1	few	TGTGCCAGCAGCCGGGACAGGGACGGGTGGACGCAGTATTTT	CASSRDRDGWTQYF
TRBV4-1	TRBJ2-2	NA	few	TGCGCCAGCAGCCAGGCGCCTAACACCGGGGAGCTGTTTTTT	CASSQAPNTGELFF
TRBV2	TRBJ2-5	NA	few	TGTGCCGGGACCCTGCAGGAGACCCAGTACTTC	CAGTLQETQYF